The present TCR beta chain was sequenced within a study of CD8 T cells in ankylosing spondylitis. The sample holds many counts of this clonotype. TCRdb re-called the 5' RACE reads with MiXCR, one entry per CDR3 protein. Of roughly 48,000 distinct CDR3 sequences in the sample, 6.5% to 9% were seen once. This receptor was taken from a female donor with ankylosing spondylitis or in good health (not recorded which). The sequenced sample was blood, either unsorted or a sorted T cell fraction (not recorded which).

This CDR3 is CASSHSSGTNTGELFF. CDR3 in DNA: TGCGCCAGCAGCCATTCTAGCGGGACGAACACCGGGGAGCTGTTTTTT. The chain uses TRBV5-1 and TRBJ2-2, with TRBD2 matching over 9 bases. The CDR3 length is 16 residues. V gave up 4 bases and J gave up 0 bases; unmatched junction bases: 4. CDR1 and CDR2 (germline): SGHRS, YFSETQ.